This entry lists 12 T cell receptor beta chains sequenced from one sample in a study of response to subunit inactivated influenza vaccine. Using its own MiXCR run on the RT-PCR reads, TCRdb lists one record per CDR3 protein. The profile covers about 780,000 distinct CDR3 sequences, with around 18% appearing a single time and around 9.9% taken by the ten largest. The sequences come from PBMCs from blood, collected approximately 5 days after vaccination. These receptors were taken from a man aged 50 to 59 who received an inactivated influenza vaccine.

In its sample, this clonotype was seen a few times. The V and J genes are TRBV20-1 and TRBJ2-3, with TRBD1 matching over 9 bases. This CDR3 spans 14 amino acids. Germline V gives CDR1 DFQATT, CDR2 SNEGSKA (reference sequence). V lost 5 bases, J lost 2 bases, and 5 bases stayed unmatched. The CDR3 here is CSAADRGPTDTQYF. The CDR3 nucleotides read TGCAGTGCTGCGGACAGGGGCCCCACAGATACGCAGTATTTT.

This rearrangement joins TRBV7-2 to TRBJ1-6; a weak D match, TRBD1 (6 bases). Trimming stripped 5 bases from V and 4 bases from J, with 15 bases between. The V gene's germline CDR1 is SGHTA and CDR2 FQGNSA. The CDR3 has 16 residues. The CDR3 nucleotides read TGTGCCAGCAGCGCCTTACCGACAGGATATAATTCACCCCTCCACTTT. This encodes CASSALPTGYNSPLHF.

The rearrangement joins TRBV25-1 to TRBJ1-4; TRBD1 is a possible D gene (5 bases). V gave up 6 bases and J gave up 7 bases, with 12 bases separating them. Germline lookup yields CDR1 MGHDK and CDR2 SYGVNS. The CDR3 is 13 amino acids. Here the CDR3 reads CASRGTGSEKLFF. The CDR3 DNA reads TGTGCCAGCAGGGGGACCGGGAGTGAAAAACTGTTTTTT.

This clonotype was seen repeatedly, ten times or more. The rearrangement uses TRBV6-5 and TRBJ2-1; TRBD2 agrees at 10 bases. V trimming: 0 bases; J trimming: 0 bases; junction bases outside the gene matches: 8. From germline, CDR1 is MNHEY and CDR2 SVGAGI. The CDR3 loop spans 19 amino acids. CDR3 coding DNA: TGTGCCAGCAGTTACTCGGGTAGCGGGGGGCAAAGCTCCTACAATGAGCAGTTCTTC. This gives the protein CASSYSGSGGQSSYNEQFF.

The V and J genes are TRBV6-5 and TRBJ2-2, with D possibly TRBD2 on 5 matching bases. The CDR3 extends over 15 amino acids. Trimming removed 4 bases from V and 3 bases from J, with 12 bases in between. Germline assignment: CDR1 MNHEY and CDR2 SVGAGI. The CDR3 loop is CASSFVGVHTGELFF. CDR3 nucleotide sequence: TGTGCCAGCAGTTTTGTGGGAGTCCACACCGGGGAGCTGTTTTTT.

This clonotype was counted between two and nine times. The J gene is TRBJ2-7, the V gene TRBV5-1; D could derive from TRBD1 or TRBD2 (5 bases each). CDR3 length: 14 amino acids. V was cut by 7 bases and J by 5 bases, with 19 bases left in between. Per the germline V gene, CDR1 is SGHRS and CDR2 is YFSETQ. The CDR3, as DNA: TGCGCCAGCCAGAGGGACGGCCGTTTCGACGAGCAGTACTTC. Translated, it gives CASQRDGRFDEQYF.

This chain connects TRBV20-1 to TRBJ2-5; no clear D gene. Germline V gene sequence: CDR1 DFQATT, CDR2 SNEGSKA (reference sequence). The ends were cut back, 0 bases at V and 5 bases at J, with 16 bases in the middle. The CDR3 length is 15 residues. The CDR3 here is CSARDPAEALETQYF. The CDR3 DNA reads TGCAGTGCTAGAGATCCGGCAGAGGCCCTGGAGACCCAGTACTTC.

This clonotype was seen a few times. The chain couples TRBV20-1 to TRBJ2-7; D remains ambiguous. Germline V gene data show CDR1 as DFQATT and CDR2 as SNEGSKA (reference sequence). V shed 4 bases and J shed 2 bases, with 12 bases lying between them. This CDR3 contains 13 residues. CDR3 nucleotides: TGCAGTGCTACGGACCGCCGACCCTACGAGCAGTACTTC. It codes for CSATDRRPYEQYF.

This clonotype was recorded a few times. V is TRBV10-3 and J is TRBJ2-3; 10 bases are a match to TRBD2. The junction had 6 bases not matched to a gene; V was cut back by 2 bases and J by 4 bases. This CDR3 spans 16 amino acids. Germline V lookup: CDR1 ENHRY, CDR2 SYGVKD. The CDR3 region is CAISELSGGASDTQYF. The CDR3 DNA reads TGTGCCATCAGTGAGCTCAGCGGGGGGGCCTCAGATACGCAGTATTTT.

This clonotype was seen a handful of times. Here the CDR3 DNA reads TGTGCCAGCAGCCCGGCGATTAGCTCCTACGAGCAGTACTTC. Protein: CASSPAISSYEQYF. The chain recombines TRBV4-2 with TRBJ2-7; no reliable D call. The CDR3 totals 14 residues. V was cut by 4 bases and J by 0 bases, with 10 bases left in between. Germline V gene sequence: CDR1 LGHNA, CDR2 YNFKEQ.

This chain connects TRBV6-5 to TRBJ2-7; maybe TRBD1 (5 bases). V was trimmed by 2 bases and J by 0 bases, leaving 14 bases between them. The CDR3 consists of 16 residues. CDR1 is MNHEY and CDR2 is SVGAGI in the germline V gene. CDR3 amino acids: CASSYDRVRVSYEQYF. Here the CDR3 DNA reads TGTGCCAGCAGTTACGACCGGGTCAGGGTCTCCTACGAGCAGTACTTC.

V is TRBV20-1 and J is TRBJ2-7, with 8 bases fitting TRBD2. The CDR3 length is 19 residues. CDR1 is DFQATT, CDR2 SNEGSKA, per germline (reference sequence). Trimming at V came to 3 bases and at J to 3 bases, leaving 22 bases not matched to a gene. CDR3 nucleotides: TGCAGTGCTAGTGGATTTAGCCCTAGCGGGTTCCGTCCTTACTACGAGCAGTACTTC. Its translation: CSASGFSPSGFRPYYEQYF.